The 30 T cell receptor beta chains below come from one sample, sequenced in a study of blood T cell repertoires in COVID-19. TCRdb's copy holds only in-frame clones and misses some; the assay was immunoSEQ multiplex PCR. The data contain 110,000 or so clones, more than 85% of them singletons. The sequencing sample was made of peripheral blood. All receptors derive from a human donor with acute or convalescent COVID-19. The donor label of this sample is uncertain.

V is TRBV5-1 and J is TRBJ2-6; D is unclear. The V and J ends lost 5 bases and 0 bases respectively, with 6 bases between them. This CDR3 comprises 14 residues. The germline V gene encodes CDR1 SGHRS and CDR2 YFSETQ. CDR3 sequence (DNA): TGCGCCAGCAGAATGAGCTCTGGGGCCAACGTCCTGACTTTC. It specifies CASRMSSGANVLTF.

The gene calls are TRBV7-9 and TRBJ1-4; 7 bases are shared with TRBD1. This CDR3 is 13 amino acids long. Germline CDR1 is SEHNR and CDR2 is FQNEAQ (reference sequence). V dropped 5 bases and J dropped 6; count of bases not matched to a gene: 3. The CDR3 spells CASSRDRDEKLFF. The CDR3 DNA is TGTGCCAGCAGCAGAGACAGGGATGAAAAACTGTTTTTT.

The chain couples TRBV27 to TRBJ2-7; 7 nucleotides line up with TRBD1. CDR3 length: 15 residues. V trimming: 6 bases; J trimming: 0 bases; junction bases outside the gene matches: 8. Germline V gene sequence: CDR1 MNHEY, CDR2 SMNVEV (reference sequence). The CDR3 loop is CASRARRGPSYEQYF. CDR3 nucleotides: TGTGCCAGCAGGGCGAGAAGGGGGCCCTCCTACGAGCAGTACTTC.

J is TRBJ2-7 and V is TRBV2; D uncertain. Germline V gene sequence: CDR1 SNHLY, CDR2 FYNNEI. Trimming took off 8 bases at V and 2 bases at J, with 10 bases between the two ends. CDR3 length: 12 amino acids. Here the CDR3 DNA reads TGTGCCAGCGCGCAGGTCCCCTACGAGCAGTACTTC. Amino acid sequence: CASAQVPYEQYF.

The chain employs TRBV19 and TRBJ1-5, with D tentatively TRBD1 (5 bases). V lost 3 bases and J 5 bases, leaving 14 bases between the germline ends. The CDR3 has 15 amino acids. CDR1 and CDR2 (germline): LNHDA, SQIVND (reference sequence). The CDR3 DNA is TGTGCCAGTAGTATCCTCGGAAGGGGCGATCAGCCCCAGCATTTT. This sequence encodes CASSILGRGDQPQHF.

V and J are TRBV6-2 or TRBV6-3 and TRBJ1-5; TRBD1 aligns across 12 bases. The CDR3 is made up of 19 amino acids. Germline trimming cut 1 base from V and 3 bases from J; bases unmatched to any gene: 10. CDR1 and CDR2 from the germline V gene are MNHEY and SVGEGT. The CDR3 loop reads CASSYFPRDRGLLNQPQHF. The CDR3 DNA sequence: TGTGCCAGCAGTTACTTCCCGCGGGACAGGGGGCTCCTCAATCAGCCCCAGCATTTT.

The V call is TRBV28, the J call TRBJ2-6, with D possibly TRBD1 on 6 matching bases. Germline V gene data show CDR1 as MDHEN and CDR2 as SYDVKM. V lost 7 bases and J 0 bases, leaving 16 bases between the germline ends. The CDR3 consists of 17 residues. The CDR3 spells CASTGAGIISGANVLTF. CDR3 coding DNA: TGTGCCAGCACAGGGGCAGGAATTATCTCTGGGGCCAACGTCCTGACTTTC.

The V call is TRBV4-3, the J call TRBJ1-2; no clear D. The length of the CDR3 is 16 residues. CDR1 and CDR2 (germline): LGHNA, YSLEER. Trimming left V 0 bases short and J 5 bases short, with 16 bases between. The CDR3 spells CASSQDFLTPDYGYTF. DNA of the CDR3: TGCGCCAGCAGCCAAGATTTTCTGACACCTGATTATGGCTACACCTTC.

The chain recombines TRBV7-9 with TRBJ1-1, with D possibly matching TRBD1 (5 bases). Germline CDR1 is SEHNR and CDR2 is FQNEAQ (reference sequence). Deletions cut 5 bases from V and 6 bases from J, with 10 bases between. The CDR3 length is 12 residues. CDR3 sequence reads: CASSPSRAEAFF. The CDR3, as DNA: TGTGCCAGCAGCCCCAGCAGGGCTGAAGCTTTCTTT.

The genes are TRBV7-2 and TRBJ2-5; 11 bases are shared with TRBD2. Losses at the gene ends were 0 bases for V and 9 bases for J; bases not matched to a gene: 9. Germline CDR1 reads SGHTA; CDR2 reads FQGNSA. The CDR3 spans 16 residues. The CDR3 region is CASSLASGGAPSSQYF. The CDR3 DNA follows: TGTGCCAGCAGCTTAGCTAGCGGGGGGGCCCCATCTTCCCAGTACTTC.

The genes are TRBV20-1 and TRBJ1-5; D perhaps matches TRBD1 (5 bases). This CDR3 is 11 amino acids long. The germline V gene encodes CDR1 DFQATT and CDR2 SNEGSKA (reference sequence). The V end lost 5 bases, the J end lost 9 bases, and 11 bases lay between the germline ends. CDR3 sequence reads: CSALGGRPQHF. CDR3 nucleotides: TGCAGTGCTTTGGGGGGGAGGCCCCAGCATTTT.

The V call is TRBV13, the J call TRBJ2-7; unclear D gene. V lost 5 bases and J 2 bases, leaving 10 bases between the germline ends. Germline CDR1 reads PRHDT; CDR2 reads FYEKMQ (reference sequence). The CDR3 has 13 residues. This CDR3 reads CASSPSNPYEQYF. The CDR3 nucleotides are TGTGCCAGCAGCCCTAGTAACCCCTACGAGCAGTACTTC.

V is TRBV18 and J is TRBJ1-2; D remains unclear. V lost 4 bases and J 7 bases, leaving 16 bases between the germline ends. Germline V gives CDR1 KGHSH, CDR2 LQKENI. The CDR3 runs 14 residues. The CDR3 spells CASSRPLEAGGYTF. The CDR3 nucleotides read TGTGCCAGCTCACGACCCCTAGAAGCGGGTGGCTACACCTTC.

The rearrangement joins TRBV30 to TRBJ1-1; 10 nucleotides match TRBD1. Unmatched junction bases numbered 5, after V lost 2 bases and J lost 5 bases. The CDR3 extends over 14 amino acids. Germline V gives CDR1 GTSNPN, CDR2 SVGIG (reference sequence). The CDR3, as DNA: TGTGCCTGGAGTTTGAGGGACAGGGGAACTGAAGCTTTCTTT. Protein product: CAWSLRDRGTEAFF.

This chain links TRBV7-3 with TRBJ2-1; maybe TRBD2 (6 bases). V was cut by 4 bases and J by 7 bases, with 20 bases left in between. The CDR3 extends over 16 amino acids. The germline V gene has CDR1 SGHTA and CDR2 FQGTGA. CDR3 DNA: TGTGCCAGCAGCTCGCGGAGAGCGCGCGGGGTGAATGAGCAGTTCTTC. It specifies CASSSRRARGVNEQFF.

The rearrangement joins TRBV4-2 to TRBJ1-4, with TRBD1 identical over 11 bases. CDR1 LGHNA and CDR2 YNFKEQ come from the germline V gene. The CDR3 covers 19 residues. The V gene end was trimmed by 0 bases and the J gene end by 5 bases; junction bases not matched to a gene: 11. As DNA, the CDR3 is TGTGCCAGCAGCCAAGAGGTCGGGACAGGGGGGATTAGAAATGAAAAACTGTTTTTT. Its protein product is CASSQEVGTGGIRNEKLFF.

The CDR3 sequence is CASSSGVGGTEAFF. CDR3 DNA: TGTGCCAGCAGCTCAGGAGTTGGGGGGACTGAAGCTTTCTTT. The chain is built from TRBV7-3 and TRBJ1-1; D possibly corresponds to TRBD1 (5 bases). This CDR3 contains 14 residues. Per germline, CDR1 SGHTA and CDR2 FQGTGA. V was trimmed by 4 bases and J by 5 bases, leaving 14 bases between them.

The chain couples TRBV20-1 to TRBJ1-5; 11 bases align to TRBD1. The CDR3 is made up of 15 amino acids. Looked up from germline, CDR1 is DFQATT and CDR2 is SNEGSKA (reference sequence). J was trimmed by 7 bases and V by 3 bases; bases with no gene match: 8. The CDR3 sequence: CSASDGTGGRQPQHF. For the CDR3, the DNA is TGCAGTGCTAGTGACGGGACAGGGGGGAGACAGCCCCAGCATTTT.

The V call is TRBV6-4, the J call TRBJ1-2; D remains unclear. Germline CDR1 MRHNA, CDR2 SNTAGT. This CDR3 region has 15 residues. The germline V and J ends were trimmed by 5 bases and 6 bases, with 19 bases remaining between them. CDR3: CASSPSASQAHGYTF. The DNA of the CDR3 is TGTGCCAGCAGTCCTTCCGCATCTCAGGCCCATGGCTACACCTTC.

The V and J genes are TRBV7-2 and TRBJ1-2; TRBD1 agrees at 10 bases. The CDR3 consists of 15 residues. Trimming cost V 5 bases and J 4 bases; bases outside gene matches: 7. CDR1 SGHTA and CDR2 FQGNSA come from the germline V gene. For the CDR3, the DNA is TGTGCCAGCAGCGTGGACAGGGGGACCTCCTATGGCTACACCTTC. Its protein is CASSVDRGTSYGYTF.

This sequence joins TRBV3-1 (or the pseudogene TRBV3-2) and TRBJ2-5; 7 nucleotides line up with TRBD2. V was clipped by 0 bases and J by 5 bases; unmatched bases: 6. In germline, CDR1 is LGHDT, CDR2 YNNKEL (reference sequence). The CDR3 runs to 15 residues. The CDR3 DNA reads TGTGCCAGCAGCCAAGATCCAGCGGGGAGGGAGACCCAGTACTTC. Translated: CASSQDPAGRETQYF.

The V call is TRBV7-9, the J call TRBJ2-2; TRBD1 is a possible D gene (6 bases). From germline, CDR1 is SEHNR and CDR2 FQNEAQ (reference sequence). The CDR3 has 14 residues. Trimming took 5 bases from V and 5 from J, leaving 12 bases between them. CDR3 loop: CASSQQGSTGELFF. CDR3 nucleotides: TGTGCCAGCAGCCAACAGGGTTCGACCGGGGAGCTGTTTTTT.

This clone was seen once. This chain connects TRBV7-2 to TRBJ1-1; tentatively, D is TRBD1 (5 bases). Trimming took 0 bases from V and 11 from J, leaving 22 bases between them. This CDR3 is 16 amino acids long. Germline V gives CDR1 SGHTA, CDR2 FQGNSA. CDR3 DNA sequence: TGTGCCAGCAGCTTAGCCCCTGCCAGGGTGACTGAAGGGGCTTTCTTT. This codes for CASSLAPARVTEGAFF.

This clone was detected only once. V gene TRBV2 combines with J gene TRBJ1-4; D gene uncertain. This CDR3 is 14 amino acids long. The germline V gene encodes CDR1 SNHLY and CDR2 FYNNEI. V was pared by 1 base and J by 0 bases, with 3 bases between. DNA of the CDR3: TGTGCCAGCAGTGAAGGTACAACTAATGAAAAACTGTTTTTT. It is translated as CASSEGTTNEKLFF.

The V call is TRBV7-2, the J call TRBJ2-7; D gene uncertain. CDR3 length: 14 residues. V gave up 0 bases and J gave up 0 bases, with 6 bases separating them. CDR1 is SGHTA and CDR2 is FQGNSA in the germline V gene. CDR3 nucleotide sequence: TGTGCCAGCAGCTTAGCGGGCAGCTCCTACGAGCAGTACTTC. This sequence encodes CASSLAGSSYEQYF.

V gene TRBV5-1 combines with J gene TRBJ1-2; maybe TRBD1 (6 bases). The V gene's germline CDR1 is SGHRS and CDR2 YFSETQ. V lost 4 bases to trimming and J lost 2 bases, with 12 bases between them. This CDR3 contains 14 residues. Here the CDR3 DNA reads TGCGCCAGCAGCCAGCATACAGGGAACTATGGCTACACCTTC. This translates into CASSQHTGNYGYTF.

This rearrangement joins TRBV28 to TRBJ1-5; TRBD1 is a possible D gene (5 bases). V gave up 5 bases and J gave up 2 bases, with 22 bases separating them. The CDR3 is 18 amino acids. Germline values: CDR1 MDHEN, CDR2 SYDVKM. The CDR3 DNA is TGTGCCAGCAGTGTAAATGTAGGGGCGAGGAGGGGCAATCAGCCCCAGCATTTT. Translating it yields CASSVNVGARRGNQPQHF. The variable domain in full, completed from reference TRBV28 and TRBJ1-5, reads DVKVTQSSRYLVKRTGEKVFLECVQDMDHENMFWYRQDPGLGLRLIYFSYDVKMKEKGDIPEGYSVSREKKERFSLILESASTNQTSMYLCASSVNVGARRGNQPQHFGDGTRLSIL.

This rearrangement joins TRBV24-1 to TRBJ2-3; 10 nucleotides agree with TRBD1. This CDR3 is 14 amino acids long. J gave up 3 bases and V 9 bases, and 5 bases lay outside the gene matches. Germline loops: CDR1 KGHDR, CDR2 SFDVKD. DNA of the CDR3: TGTGCCACCGCGGGACAGGGGACGACAGATACGCAGTATTTT. Its protein product is CATAGQGTTDTQYF.

A few counts support this clone. V gene TRBV15 combines with J gene TRBJ1-2, with 8 bases matching TRBD1. The CDR3 spans 14 residues. The V gene end was trimmed by 4 bases and the J gene end by 2 bases; junction bases not matched to a gene: 3. Germline-derived CDR1 and CDR2 are LNHNV and YYDKDF (reference sequence). In DNA, the CDR3 is TGTGCCACCAGCATTGGACAGGGAAACTATGGCTACACCTTC. It is translated as CATSIGQGNYGYTF.

The J gene is TRBJ1-5, the V gene TRBV6-5, with a weak D call TRBD1 (6 bases). Trimming pared 6 bases from V and 3 bases from J, leaving 12 bases between. Germline CDR1 MNHEY, CDR2 SVGAGI. The CDR3 length is 14 residues. The CDR3 loop is CASRFGQYNQPQHF. In nucleotides, the CDR3 is TGTGCCAGCAGGTTCGGACAGTACAATCAGCCCCAGCATTTT.